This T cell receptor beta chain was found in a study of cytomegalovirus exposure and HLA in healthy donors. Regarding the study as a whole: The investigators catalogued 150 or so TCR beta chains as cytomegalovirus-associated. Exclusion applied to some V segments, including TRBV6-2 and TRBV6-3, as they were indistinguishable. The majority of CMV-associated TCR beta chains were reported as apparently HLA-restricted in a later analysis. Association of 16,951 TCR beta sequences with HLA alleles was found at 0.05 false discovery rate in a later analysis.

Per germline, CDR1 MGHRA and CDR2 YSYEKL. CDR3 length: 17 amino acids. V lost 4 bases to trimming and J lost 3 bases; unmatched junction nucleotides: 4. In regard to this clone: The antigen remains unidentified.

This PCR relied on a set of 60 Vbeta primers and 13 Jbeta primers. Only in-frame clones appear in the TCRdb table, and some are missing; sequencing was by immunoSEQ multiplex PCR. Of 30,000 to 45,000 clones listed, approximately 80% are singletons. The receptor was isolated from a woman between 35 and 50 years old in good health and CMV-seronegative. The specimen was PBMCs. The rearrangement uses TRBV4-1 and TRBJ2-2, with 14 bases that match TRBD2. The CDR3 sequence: CASSLGLAGVYTGELFF. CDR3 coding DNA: TGCGCCAGCAGCCTGGGACTAGCGGGGGTGTACACCGGGGAGCTGTTTTTT.